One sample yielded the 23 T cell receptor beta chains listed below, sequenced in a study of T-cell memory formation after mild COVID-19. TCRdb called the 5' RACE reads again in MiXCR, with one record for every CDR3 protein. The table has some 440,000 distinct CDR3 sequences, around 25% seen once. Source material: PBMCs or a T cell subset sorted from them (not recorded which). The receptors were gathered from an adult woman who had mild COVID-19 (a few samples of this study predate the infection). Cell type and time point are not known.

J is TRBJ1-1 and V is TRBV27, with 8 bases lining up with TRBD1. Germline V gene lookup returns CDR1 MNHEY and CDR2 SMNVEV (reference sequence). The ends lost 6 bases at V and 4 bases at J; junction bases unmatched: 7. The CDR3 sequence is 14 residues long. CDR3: CASRPQGAFTEAFF. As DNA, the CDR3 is TGTGCCAGCAGACCCCAGGGGGCGTTCACTGAAGCTTTCTTT.

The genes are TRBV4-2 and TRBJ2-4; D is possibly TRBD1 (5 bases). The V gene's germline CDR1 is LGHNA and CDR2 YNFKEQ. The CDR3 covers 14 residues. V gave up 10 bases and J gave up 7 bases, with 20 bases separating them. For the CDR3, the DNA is TGTGCCACCTCCAAAGGGGCAGTCGGTAACATTCAGTACTTC. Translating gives CATSKGAVGNIQYF.

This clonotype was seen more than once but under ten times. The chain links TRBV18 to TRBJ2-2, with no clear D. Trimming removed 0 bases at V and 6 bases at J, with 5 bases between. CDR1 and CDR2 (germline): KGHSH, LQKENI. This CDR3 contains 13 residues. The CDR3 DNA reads TGTGCCAGCTCACCACCCCGATCCGGGGAGCTGTTTTTT. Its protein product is CASSPPRSGELFF.

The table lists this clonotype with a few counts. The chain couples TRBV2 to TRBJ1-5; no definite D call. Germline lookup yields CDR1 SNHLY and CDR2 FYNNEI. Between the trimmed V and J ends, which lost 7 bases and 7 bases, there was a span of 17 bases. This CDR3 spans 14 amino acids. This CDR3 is CASTPFGVRQPQHF. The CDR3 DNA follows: TGTGCCAGCACTCCATTCGGGGTCCGGCAGCCCCAGCATTTT. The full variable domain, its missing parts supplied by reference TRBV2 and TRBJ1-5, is EPEVTQTPSHQVTQMGQEVILRCVPISNHLYFYWYRQILGQKVEFLVSFYNNEISEKSEIFDDQFSVERPDGSNFTLKIRSTKLEDSAMYFCASTPFGVRQPQHFGDGTRLSIL.

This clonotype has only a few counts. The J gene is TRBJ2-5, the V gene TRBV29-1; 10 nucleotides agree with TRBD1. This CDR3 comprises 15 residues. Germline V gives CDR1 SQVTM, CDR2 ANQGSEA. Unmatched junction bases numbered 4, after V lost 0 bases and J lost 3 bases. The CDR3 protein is CSVEDGTGVEETQYF. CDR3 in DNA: TGCAGCGTTGAAGACGGGACAGGGGTTGAAGAGACCCAGTACTTC.

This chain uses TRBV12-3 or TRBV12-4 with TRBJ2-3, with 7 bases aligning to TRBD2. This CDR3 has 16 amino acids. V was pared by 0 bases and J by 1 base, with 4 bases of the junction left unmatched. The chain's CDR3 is CASSLADLAGTDTQYF. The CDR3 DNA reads TGTGCCAGCAGTTTAGCGGACCTAGCGGGCACAGATACGCAGTATTTT.

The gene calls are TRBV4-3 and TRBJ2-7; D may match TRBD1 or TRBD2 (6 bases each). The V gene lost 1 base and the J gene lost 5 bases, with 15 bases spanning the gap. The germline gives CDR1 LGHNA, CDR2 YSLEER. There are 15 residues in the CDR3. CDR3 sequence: CASSQGAGQAHEQYF. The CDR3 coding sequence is TGCGCCAGCAGCCAAGGCGCGGGACAAGCCCACGAGCAGTACTTC.

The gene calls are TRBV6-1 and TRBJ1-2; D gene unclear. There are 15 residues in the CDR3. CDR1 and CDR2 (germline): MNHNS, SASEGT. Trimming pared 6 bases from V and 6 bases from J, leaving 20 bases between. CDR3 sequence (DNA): TGTGCCAGCAGGGAACTGATGCCGGGGTTTAATGGCTACACCTTC. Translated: CASRELMPGFNGYTF.

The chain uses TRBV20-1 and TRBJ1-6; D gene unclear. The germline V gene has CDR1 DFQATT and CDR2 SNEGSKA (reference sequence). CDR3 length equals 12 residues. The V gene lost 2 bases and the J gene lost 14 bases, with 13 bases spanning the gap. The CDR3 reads CSARTTASTLHF. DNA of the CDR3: TGCAGTGCTAGAACAACAGCCTCAACCCTCCACTTT.

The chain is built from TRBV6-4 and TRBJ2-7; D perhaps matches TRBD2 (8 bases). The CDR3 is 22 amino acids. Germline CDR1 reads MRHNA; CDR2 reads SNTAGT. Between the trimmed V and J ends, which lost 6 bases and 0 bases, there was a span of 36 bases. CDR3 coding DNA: TGTGCCAGCAGGACAAGACAGGGCTTAGAAGCGGGAGCCCGAACCAGCTCCTACGAGCAGTACTTC. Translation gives CASRTRQGLEAGARTSSYEQYF.

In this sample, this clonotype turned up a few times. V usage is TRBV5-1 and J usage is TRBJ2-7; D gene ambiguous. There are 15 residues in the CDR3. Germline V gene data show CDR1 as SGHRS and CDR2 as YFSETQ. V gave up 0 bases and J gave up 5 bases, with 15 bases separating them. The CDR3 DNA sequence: TGCGCCAGCAGCTTGGAACGGCAGGCCACGAACGAGCAGTACTTC. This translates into CASSLERQATNEQYF.

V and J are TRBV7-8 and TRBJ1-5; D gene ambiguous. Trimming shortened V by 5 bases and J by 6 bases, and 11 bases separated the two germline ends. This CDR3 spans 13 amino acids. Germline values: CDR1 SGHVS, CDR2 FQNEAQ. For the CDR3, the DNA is TGTGCCAGCAGCCACGACGAACGTCAGCCCCAGCATTTT. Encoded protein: CASSHDERQPQHF.

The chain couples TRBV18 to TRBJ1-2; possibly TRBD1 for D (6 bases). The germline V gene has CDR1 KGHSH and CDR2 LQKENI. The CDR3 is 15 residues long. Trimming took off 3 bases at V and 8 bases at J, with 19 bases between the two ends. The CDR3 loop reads CASSPGQLTRTGYTF. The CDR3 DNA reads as TGTGCCAGCTCACCGGGACAACTAACCCGGACCGGCTACACCTTC. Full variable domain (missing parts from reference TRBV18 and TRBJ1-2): NAGVMQNPRHLVRRRGQEARLRCSPMKGHSHVYWYRQLPEEGLKFMVYLQKENIIDESGMPKERFSAEFPKEGPSILRIQQVVRGDSAAYFCASSPGQLTRTGYTFGSGTRLTVV.

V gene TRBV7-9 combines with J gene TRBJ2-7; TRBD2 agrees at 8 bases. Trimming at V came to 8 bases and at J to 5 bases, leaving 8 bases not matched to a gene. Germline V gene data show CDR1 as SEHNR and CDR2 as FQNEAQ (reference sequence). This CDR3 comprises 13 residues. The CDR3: CASSGGAEDEQYF. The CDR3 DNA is TGTGCCAGCTCGGGGGGGGCGGAGGACGAGCAGTACTTC.

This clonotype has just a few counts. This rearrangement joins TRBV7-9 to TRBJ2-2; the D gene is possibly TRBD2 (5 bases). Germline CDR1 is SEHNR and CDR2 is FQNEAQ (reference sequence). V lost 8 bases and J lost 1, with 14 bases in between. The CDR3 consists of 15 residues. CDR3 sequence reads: CASRREGMNTGELFF. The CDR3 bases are TGTGCCAGCCGCCGTGAGGGCATGAACACCGGGGAGCTGTTTTTT.

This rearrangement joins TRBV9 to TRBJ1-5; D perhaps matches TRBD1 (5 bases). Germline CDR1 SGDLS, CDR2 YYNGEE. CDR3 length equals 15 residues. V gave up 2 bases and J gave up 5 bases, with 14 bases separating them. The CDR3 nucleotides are TGTGCCAGCAGCGTCGACGGGCAGGGCTATCAGCCCCAGCATTTT. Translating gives CASSVDGQGYQPQHF.

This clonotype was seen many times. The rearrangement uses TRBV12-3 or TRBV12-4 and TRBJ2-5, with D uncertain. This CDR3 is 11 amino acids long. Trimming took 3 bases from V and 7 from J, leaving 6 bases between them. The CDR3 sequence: CASSFPGTQYF. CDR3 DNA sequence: TGTGCCAGCAGTTTCCCAGGGACCCAGTACTTC.

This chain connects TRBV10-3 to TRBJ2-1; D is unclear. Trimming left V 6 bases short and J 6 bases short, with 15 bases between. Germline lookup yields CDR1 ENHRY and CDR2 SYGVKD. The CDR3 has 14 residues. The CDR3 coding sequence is TGTGCCATCAGCCGCTGGAAGGGTATCAATGAGCAGTTCTTC. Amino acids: CAISRWKGINEQFF.

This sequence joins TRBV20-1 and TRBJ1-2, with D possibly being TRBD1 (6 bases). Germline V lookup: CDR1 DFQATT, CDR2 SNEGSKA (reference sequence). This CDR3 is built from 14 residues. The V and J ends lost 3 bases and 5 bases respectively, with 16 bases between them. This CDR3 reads CSARRTGFEYGYTF. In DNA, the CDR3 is TGCAGTGCTAGGAGAACAGGGTTTGAATATGGCTACACCTTC.

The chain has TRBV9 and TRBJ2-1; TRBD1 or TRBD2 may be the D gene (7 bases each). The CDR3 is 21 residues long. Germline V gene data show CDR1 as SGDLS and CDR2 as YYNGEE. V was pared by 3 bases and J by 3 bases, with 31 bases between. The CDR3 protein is CASSGGGTRGVTSINYNEQFF. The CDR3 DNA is TGTGCCAGCAGCGGAGGGGGCACACGAGGCGTGACTAGCATTAACTACAATGAGCAGTTCTTC.

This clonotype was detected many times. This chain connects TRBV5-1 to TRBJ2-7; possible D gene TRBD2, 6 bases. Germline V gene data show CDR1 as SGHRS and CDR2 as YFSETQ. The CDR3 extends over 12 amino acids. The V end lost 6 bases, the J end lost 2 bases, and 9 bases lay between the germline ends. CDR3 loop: CASNAGPYEQYF. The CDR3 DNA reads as TGCGCCAGCAACGCGGGGCCCTACGAGCAGTACTTC.

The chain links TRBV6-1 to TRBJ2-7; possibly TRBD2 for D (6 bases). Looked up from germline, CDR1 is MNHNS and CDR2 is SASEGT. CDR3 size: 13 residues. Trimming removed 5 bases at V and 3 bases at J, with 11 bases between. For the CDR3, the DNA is TGTGCCAGCAGTACTCAGACTAGCTACGAGCAGTACTTC. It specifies CASSTQTSYEQYF.

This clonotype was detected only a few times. CDR3 DNA sequence: TGTGCCAGCAGCTTACTTAGCGGGAGCTACAATGAGCAGTTCTTC. Translating gives CASSLLSGSYNEQFF. The J gene is TRBJ2-1, the V gene TRBV7-8, with TRBD2 matching 9 bases. The trim removed 2 bases at V and 3 bases at J, leaving 2 bases unmatched. The CDR3 totals 15 residues. Germline V gene data show CDR1 as SGHVS and CDR2 as FQNEAQ.